What follows are 19 T cell receptor beta chains derived from one specimen sequenced in a study of shared clonotypes between healthy human individuals. Produced via immunoSEQ multiplex PCR; TCRdb's table is partial and in-frame only. The table has about 710,000 clones, 72% seen once; the top ten hold roughly 1.8%. Sequencing input: memory CD4+ T cells sorted from blood. Subset defined: CD45RA-negative fraction. The receptor set was obtained from a woman in her twenties or thirties in good health.

The J gene is TRBJ1-2, the V gene TRBV11-3, with D possibly matching TRBD1 (6 bases). V dropped 6 bases and J dropped 0 bases, with 11 bases sitting between them. CDR1 is SGHNT and CDR2 is YENEEA in the germline V gene. The CDR3 extends over 14 amino acids. DNA of the CDR3: TGTGCCAGCAGATCGGACAGTTCTAACTATGGCTACACCTTC. Encoded protein: CASRSDSSNYGYTF.

This chain connects TRBV11-1 to TRBJ2-7, with D possibly being TRBD1 (5 bases). Germline values: CDR1 SGHAT, CDR2 FQDESV (reference sequence). The V gene lost 5 bases and the J gene lost 2 bases, with 16 bases spanning the gap. This CDR3 region has 15 residues. CDR3 in amino acids: CASSVFPGSPYEQYF. The CDR3 nucleotides are TGTGCCAGCAGCGTGTTCCCAGGGTCCCCCTACGAGCAGTACTTC.

The V gene is TRBV15, the J gene TRBJ2-5; TRBD1 aligns across 9 bases. Germline CDR1 is LNHNV and CDR2 is YYDKDF (reference sequence). This CDR3 contains 15 residues. Trimming cost V 3 bases and J 5 bases; bases outside gene matches: 7. CDR3 sequence reads: CATSRNRDRVETQYF. The CDR3 DNA follows: TGTGCCACCAGCAGGAACAGGGACAGGGTGGAGACCCAGTACTTC.

The genes are TRBV4-2 and TRBJ2-7, with TRBD2 identical over 9 bases. Germline CDR1 LGHNA, CDR2 YNFKEQ. V was pared by 0 bases and J by 4 bases, with 7 bases of the junction left unmatched. The CDR3 is 16 amino acids. The DNA for the CDR3 is TGTGCCAGCAGCCAAGATCCGGCTAGCGGGACGTACGAGCAGTACTTC. It codes for CASSQDPASGTYEQYF.

The chain links TRBV14 to TRBJ2-3; 7 bases are shared with TRBD1. Germline CDR1 is SGHDN and CDR2 is FVKESK. The CDR3 is made up of 12 amino acids. With 4 bases clipped from V and 7 bases from J, the junction kept 2 bases outside the gene matches. The CDR3 DNA reads TGTGCCAGCAGCCCGGACAGGTATACGCAGTATTTT. It yields the protein CASSPDRYTQYF.

This CDR3 is CASSHRVGPTSQPQHF. In DNA form, the CDR3 reads TGTGCCAGCAGTCACCGGGTGGGACCAACCAGTCAGCCCCAGCATTTT. This rearrangement joins TRBV2 to TRBJ1-5; a possible D gene is TRBD1 (5 bases). V lost 5 bases and J 6 bases, leaving 20 bases between the germline ends. Germline V gives CDR1 SNHLY, CDR2 FYNNEI. The length of the CDR3 is 16 residues.

The J gene is TRBJ2-4, the V gene TRBV28; no definite D call. Germline assignment: CDR1 MDHEN and CDR2 SYDVKM. Deletions cut 3 bases from V and 0 bases from J, with 12 bases between. The CDR3 has 16 residues. CDR3 coding DNA: TGTGCCAGCAGTTTTGAGCAGCTAATAGCCAAAAACATTCAGTACTTC. Protein: CASSFEQLIAKNIQYF.

This chain links TRBV27 with TRBJ2-7; 9 bases map to TRBD1. The CDR3 loop spans 15 amino acids. V was clipped by 4 bases and J by 3 bases; unmatched bases: 7. Germline V gene lookup returns CDR1 MNHEY and CDR2 SMNVEV (reference sequence). The CDR3 DNA is TGTGCCAGCAGTTCACAGGGGGCGGAGGACTACGAGCAGTACTTC. It translates to CASSSQGAEDYEQYF.

V is TRBV6-5 and J is TRBJ1-1; 12 bases align to TRBD1. Germline CDR1 and CDR2: MNHEY and SVGAGI. The CDR3 is 15 residues long. Germline trimming cut 5 bases from V and 4 bases from J; bases unmatched to any gene: 5. The CDR3 spells CASSTGQGAVTEAFF. DNA of the CDR3: TGTGCCAGCAGTACGGGACAGGGGGCAGTCACTGAAGCTTTCTTT.

This clone was detected only once. V and J are TRBV7-9 and TRBJ2-2, with 10 bases aligning to TRBD2. The germline gives CDR1 SEHNR, CDR2 FQNEAQ (reference sequence). The CDR3 contains 16 residues. After removal of 5 bases from V and 6 bases from J, the junction contained 9 bases not matched to a gene. The CDR3 region is CASSAASGRFAGELFF. The CDR3 region has the DNA TGTGCCAGCAGCGCCGCTAGCGGGAGATTCGCCGGGGAGCTGTTTTTT.

This clone was found a few times. This chain links TRBV28 with TRBJ2-2; D ambiguous. V was pared by 6 bases and J by 0 bases, with 2 bases between. CDR1 and CDR2 from the germline V gene are MDHEN and SYDVKM. The CDR3 runs to 12 residues. The CDR3 protein is CASRANTGELFF. The CDR3 nucleotides are TGTGCCAGCAGGGCGAACACCGGGGAGCTGTTTTTT.

This chain joins TRBV28 and TRBJ1-5; D is possibly TRBD1 (5 bases). The CDR3 consists of 16 residues. Per the germline V gene, CDR1 is MDHEN and CDR2 is SYDVKM. Trimming left V 5 bases short and J 6 bases short, with 20 bases between. This CDR3 reads CASSRAQGKLGQPQHF. CDR3 nucleotides: TGTGCCAGCAGTCGGGCCCAGGGTAAGCTCGGTCAGCCCCAGCATTTT.

CDR3 amino acids: CASSFSGFGQPQHF. Here the CDR3 DNA reads TGTGCCAGCAGTTTTTCGGGATTTGGTCAGCCCCAGCATTTT. The V gene is TRBV27, the J gene TRBJ1-5; D gene ambiguous. The CDR3 consists of 14 residues. Germline V gene sequence: CDR1 MNHEY, CDR2 SMNVEV (reference sequence). V shed 3 bases and J shed 6 bases, with 12 bases lying between them.

Worth noting for this clone: A much larger clone differs by one base, so this may be a read error. The identical CDR3 is also encoded by other nucleotide sequences in the sample. The chain carries TRBV27 and TRBJ2-6, with D hard to call. Germline CDR1 reads MNHEY; CDR2 reads SMNVEV (reference sequence). Trimming left V 3 bases short and J 3 bases short, with 9 bases between. This CDR3 region has 15 residues. This CDR3 is CASSFWGNGANVLTF. CDR3 DNA: TGTGCCAGCAGTTTTTGGGGAAATGGGGCCAACGTCCTGACTTTC. Full variable domain (outside the CDR3, taken from reference TRBV27 and TRBJ2-6): EAQVTQNPRYLITVTGKKLTVTCSQNMNHEYMSWYRQDPGLGLRQIYYSMNVEVTDKGDVPEGYKVSRKEKRNFPLILESPSPNQTSLYFCASSFWGNGANVLTFGAGSRLTVL.

The chain joins TRBV28 to TRBJ2-2; D uncertain. V dropped 4 bases and J dropped 4 bases, with 19 bases sitting between them. Per the germline V gene, CDR1 is MDHEN and CDR2 is SYDVKM. This CDR3 has 17 residues. Here the CDR3 reads CASSYPSTYVGTGELFF. Written as DNA, the CDR3 is TGTGCCAGCAGTTACCCCTCCACATACGTCGGCACCGGGGAGCTGTTTTTT. Together with reference TRBV28 and TRBJ2-2, the CDR3 gives the full variable domain: DVKVTQSSRYLVKRTGEKVFLECVQDMDHENMFWYRQDPGLGLRLIYFSYDVKMKEKGDIPEGYSVSREKKERFSLILESASTNQTSMYLCASSYPSTYVGTGELFFGEGSRLTVL.

V and J are TRBV7-6 and TRBJ2-4, with D possibly being TRBD1 or TRBD2 (6 bases each). In germline, CDR1 is SGHVS, CDR2 FNYEAQ. V was pared by 5 bases and J by 5 bases, with 10 bases between. CDR3 length: 13 residues. CDR3 sequence: CASSQGTQNIQYF. CDR3 nucleotides: TGTGCCAGCAGCCAGGGGACTCAAAACATTCAGTACTTC.

The rearrangement links TRBV19 to TRBJ1-5; D is undetermined. Germline V CDR1 and CDR2: LNHDA, SQIVND (reference sequence). V was shortened by 5 bases and J by 0 bases, with 5 bases between the two germline ends. The CDR3 length is 13 residues. The DNA of the CDR3 is TGTGCCAGTAGTGGGCATAGCAATCAGCCCCAGCATTTT. Protein product: CASSGHSNQPQHF.

This chain links TRBV11-2 with TRBJ2-1, with D uncertain. The CDR3 is 14 residues long. V shed 5 bases and J shed 6 bases, with 14 bases lying between them. Germline lookup yields CDR1 SGHAT and CDR2 FQNNGV. DNA of the CDR3: TGTGCCAGCAGCCAAGACCTTCTCCTCAATGAGCAGTTCTTC. It encodes CASSQDLLLNEQFF.

This clone was recorded a few times. The chain is built from TRBV15 and TRBJ1-1; tentative D call: TRBD1 (5 bases). Trimming removed 1 base at V and 5 bases at J, with 14 bases between. The CDR3 totals 15 residues. Germline CDR1 and CDR2: LNHNV and YYDKDF (reference sequence). The CDR3 protein is CATSRGSGGKTEAFF. The DNA for the CDR3 is TGTGCCACCAGCAGAGGTTCTGGGGGAAAAACTGAAGCTTTCTTT. Complete variable domain (other parts from reference TRBV15 and TRBJ1-1): DAMVIQNPRYQVTQFGKPVTLSCSQTLNHNVMYWYQQKSSQAPKLLFHYYDKDFNNEADTPDNFQSRRPNTSFCFLDIRSPGLGDTAMYLCATSRGSGGKTEAFFGQGTRLTVV.